This T cell receptor beta chain was recorded in a study of vaccination and CD4 T cells after COVID-19. Looking at the study overall: Each enrolled participant received a two-dose regimen of either BNT162b2 or mRNA-1273 vaccine.

The CDR3 runs 14 residues. V shed 1 base and J shed 0 bases, with 7 bases lying between them. Per the germline V gene, CDR1 is DFQATT and CDR2 is SNEGSKA (reference sequence). CD4+ T cells that had been cultured provided DNA sequenced with the Oncomine TCR Beta short-read assay. A single record per CDR3 protein comes from TCRdb applying MiXCR to the PCR reads. The data contain around 1,300 distinct CDR3 sequences, roughly half of them singletons. Treatment described: roughly 10-day PBMC culture with coronavirus spike peptide pools or control peptides (ViraFEST assay). Those CD4+ T cells from the unexposed donor predate the COVID-19 pandemic (2011-2018). On day 3 and again on day 7, fresh IL-2 medium was used to replace half the medium. CD4+ T cells were isolated by negative selection after around nine days of culture. About this clonotype: What it recognizes is unknown.

This clonotype was obtained from a human donor in good health. The chain recombines TRBV20-1 with TRBJ2-4; D is unresolved. The sample consisted of CD4+ T cells from blood, cultured in vitro. CDR3 coding DNA: TGCAGTGCTAGAGTACCCCAAGCCAAAAACATTCAGTACTTC. It specifies CSARVPQAKNIQYF.